This T cell receptor (beta chain) was sequenced for a study of tumor-infiltrating lymphocytes in primary liver carcinoma. Of note for this clonotype: As yet, its antigen is unknown. It may be a read error: a sequence one base away is much more abundant.

The CDR3 loop spans 13 amino acids. The approximately 20-31 mg bulk tissue piece was not sorted before simultaneous RNA and DNA extraction. From roughly 500 ng total RNA, TCR beta cDNA was generated with a primer in the constant region. Each TCR beta library was derived from three nested multiplex PCR rounds that employed slightly modified ARM-PCR. The opening two PCR rounds, about 10 cycles each, paired TRBV1-TRBV30 forward primers with a C-beta reverse primer. TCRdb called the multiplex PCR reads again in MiXCR, with one record for every CDR3 protein. This table has about 120,000 distinct CDR3 sequences, 50% to 70% appearing once. Findings and limits, study-wide: Only about 7.5-25% of top clones appeared in all five tumor regions.

Sequencing was performed on liver tumor tissue from sampling region 1. Subset described: tumor region T1, superior pole. This clonotype was obtained from a woman aged 55-69 years with primary liver carcinoma and hepatitis B virus infection. The chain joins TRBV12-3 or TRBV12-4 to TRBJ1-1, with D possibly matching TRBD1 (5 bases). CDR3 coding DNA: TGTACCAGCAAGTTAGGGGAAGGTGCTGAAGCTTTCTTT. It yields the protein CTSKLGEGAEAFF.